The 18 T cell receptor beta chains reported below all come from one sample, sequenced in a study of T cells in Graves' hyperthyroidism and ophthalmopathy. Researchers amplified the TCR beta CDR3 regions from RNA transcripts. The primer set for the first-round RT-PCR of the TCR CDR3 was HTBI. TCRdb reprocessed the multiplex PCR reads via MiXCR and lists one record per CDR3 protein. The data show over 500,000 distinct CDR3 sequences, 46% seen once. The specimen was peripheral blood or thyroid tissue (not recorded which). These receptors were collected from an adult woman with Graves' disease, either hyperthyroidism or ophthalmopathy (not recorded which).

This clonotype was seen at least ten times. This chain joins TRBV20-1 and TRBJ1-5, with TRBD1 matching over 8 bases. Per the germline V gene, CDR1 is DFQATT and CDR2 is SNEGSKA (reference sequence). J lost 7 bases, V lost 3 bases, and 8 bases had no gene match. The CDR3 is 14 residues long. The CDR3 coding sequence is TGCAGTGCTAGTGGACAGGGTGTATGGCAGCCCCAGCATTTT. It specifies CSASGQGVWQPQHF.

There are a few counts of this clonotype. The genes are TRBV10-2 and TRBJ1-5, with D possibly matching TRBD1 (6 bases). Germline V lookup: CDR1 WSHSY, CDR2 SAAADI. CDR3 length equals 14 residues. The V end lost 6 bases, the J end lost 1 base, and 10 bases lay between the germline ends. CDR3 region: CASRERGSNQPQHF. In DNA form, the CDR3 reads TGCGCCAGCAGAGAAAGGGGGAGCAATCAGCCCCAGCATTTT.

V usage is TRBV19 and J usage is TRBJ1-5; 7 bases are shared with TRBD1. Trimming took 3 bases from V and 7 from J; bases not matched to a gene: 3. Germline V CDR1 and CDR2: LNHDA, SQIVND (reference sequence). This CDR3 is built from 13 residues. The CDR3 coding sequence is TGTGCCAGTAGTATTGGGACAGCCCAGCCCCAGCATTTT. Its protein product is CASSIGTAQPQHF.

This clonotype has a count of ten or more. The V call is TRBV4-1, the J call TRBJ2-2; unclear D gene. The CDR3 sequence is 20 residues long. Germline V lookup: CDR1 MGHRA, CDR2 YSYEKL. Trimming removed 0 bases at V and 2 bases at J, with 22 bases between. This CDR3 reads CASSQDRNRPGDRNTGELFF. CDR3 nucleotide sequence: TGCGCCAGCAGCCAAGATAGAAATCGGCCCGGCGATCGCAACACCGGGGAGCTGTTTTTT.

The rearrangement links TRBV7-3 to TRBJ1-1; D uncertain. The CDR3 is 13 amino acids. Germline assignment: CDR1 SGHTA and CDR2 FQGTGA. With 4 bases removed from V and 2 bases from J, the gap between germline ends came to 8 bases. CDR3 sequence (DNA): TGTGCCAGCAGCTCCGAGATAAACACTGAAGCTTTCTTT. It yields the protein CASSSEINTEAFF. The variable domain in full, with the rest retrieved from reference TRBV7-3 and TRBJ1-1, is GAGVSQTPSNKVTEKGKYVELRCDPISGHTALYWYRQSLGQGPEFLIYFQGTGAADDSGLPNDRFFAVRPEGSVSTLKIQRTERGDSAVYLCASSSEINTEAFFGQGTRLTVV.

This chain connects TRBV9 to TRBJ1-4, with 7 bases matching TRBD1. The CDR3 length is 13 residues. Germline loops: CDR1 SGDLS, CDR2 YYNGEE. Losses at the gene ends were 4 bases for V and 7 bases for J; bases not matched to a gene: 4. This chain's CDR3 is CASSPGGAEKLFF. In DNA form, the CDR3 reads TGTGCCAGCAGCCCAGGGGGGGCTGAAAAACTGTTTTTT.

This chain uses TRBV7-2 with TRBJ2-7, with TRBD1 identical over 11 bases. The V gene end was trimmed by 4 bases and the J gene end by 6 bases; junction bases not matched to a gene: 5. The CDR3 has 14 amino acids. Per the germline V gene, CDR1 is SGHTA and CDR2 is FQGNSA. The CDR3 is CASSSRGTGGEQYF. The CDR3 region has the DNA TGTGCCAGCAGCTCACGAGGGACAGGGGGCGAGCAGTACTTC.

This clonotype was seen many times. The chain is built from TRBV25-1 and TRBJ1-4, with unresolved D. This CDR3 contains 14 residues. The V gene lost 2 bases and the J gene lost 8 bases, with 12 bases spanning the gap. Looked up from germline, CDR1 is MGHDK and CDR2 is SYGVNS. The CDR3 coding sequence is TGTGCCAGCAGTGAAACCACGTACGGGGAAAAACTGTTTTTT. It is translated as CASSETTYGEKLFF.

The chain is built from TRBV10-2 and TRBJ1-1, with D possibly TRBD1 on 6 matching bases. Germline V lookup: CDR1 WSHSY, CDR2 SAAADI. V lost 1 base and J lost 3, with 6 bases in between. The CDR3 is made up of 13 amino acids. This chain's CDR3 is CASSEYRDTEAFF. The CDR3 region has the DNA TGCGCCAGCAGTGAGTACAGGGACACTGAAGCTTTCTTT.

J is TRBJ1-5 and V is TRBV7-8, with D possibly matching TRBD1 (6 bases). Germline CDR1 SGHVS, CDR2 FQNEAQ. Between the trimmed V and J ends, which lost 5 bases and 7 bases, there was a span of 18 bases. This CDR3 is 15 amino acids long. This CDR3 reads CASSLTRGLRQPQHF. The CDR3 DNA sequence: TGTGCCAGCAGCCTAACGAGGGGGTTAAGACAGCCCCAGCATTTT.

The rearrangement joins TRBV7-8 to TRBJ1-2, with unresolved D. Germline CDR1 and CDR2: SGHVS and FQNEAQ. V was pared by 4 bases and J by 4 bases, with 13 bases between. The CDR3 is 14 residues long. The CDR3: CASSSGRKPYGYTF. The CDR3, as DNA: TGTGCCAGCAGCTCAGGCCGAAAACCCTATGGCTACACCTTC.

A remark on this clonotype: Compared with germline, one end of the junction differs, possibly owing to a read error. The CDR3 here is CASSKIRGNTEAFF. The DNA for the CDR3 is TGTGCCAGCAGCAAGATACGGGGGAACACTGAAGCCTTCTTT. J is TRBJ1-1 and V is TRBV7-2; the D gene is possibly TRBD1 (5 bases). CDR3 size: 14 residues. From germline, CDR1 is SGHTA and CDR2 FQGNSA.

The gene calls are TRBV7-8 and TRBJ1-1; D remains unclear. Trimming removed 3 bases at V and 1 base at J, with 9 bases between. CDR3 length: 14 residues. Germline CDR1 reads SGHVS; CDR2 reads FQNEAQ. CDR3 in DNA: TGTGCCAGCAGCTTGGTGTTCGGGAACACTGAAGCTTTCTTT. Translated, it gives CASSLVFGNTEAFF.

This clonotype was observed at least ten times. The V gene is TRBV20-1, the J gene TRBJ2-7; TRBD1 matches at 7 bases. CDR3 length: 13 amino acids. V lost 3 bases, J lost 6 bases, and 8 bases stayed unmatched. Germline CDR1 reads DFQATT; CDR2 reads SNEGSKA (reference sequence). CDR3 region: CSASKGALGEQYF. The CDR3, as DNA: TGCAGTGCTAGTAAGGGGGCTCTAGGCGAGCAGTACTTC.

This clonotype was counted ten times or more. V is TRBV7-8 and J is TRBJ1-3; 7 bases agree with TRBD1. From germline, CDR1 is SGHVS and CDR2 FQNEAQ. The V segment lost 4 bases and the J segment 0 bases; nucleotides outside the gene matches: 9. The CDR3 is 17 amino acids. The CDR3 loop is CASSSTGQTISGNTIYF. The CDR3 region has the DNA TGTGCCAGCAGCTCGACGGGACAGACAATCTCTGGAAACACCATATATTTT.

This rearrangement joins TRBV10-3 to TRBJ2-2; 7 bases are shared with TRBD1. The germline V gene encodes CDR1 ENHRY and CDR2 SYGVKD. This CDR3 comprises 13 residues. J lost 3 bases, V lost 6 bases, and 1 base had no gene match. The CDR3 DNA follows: TGTGCCATCAGCACAGGGGACACCGGGGAGCTGTTTTTT. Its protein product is CAISTGDTGELFF.

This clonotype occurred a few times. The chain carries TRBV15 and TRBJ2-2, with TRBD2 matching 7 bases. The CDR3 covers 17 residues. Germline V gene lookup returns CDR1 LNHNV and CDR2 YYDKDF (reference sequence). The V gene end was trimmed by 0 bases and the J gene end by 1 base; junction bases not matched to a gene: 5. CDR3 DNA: TGTGCCACCAGCAGAGATCAGGCTAGCGGGAACACCGGGGAGCTGTTTTTT. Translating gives CATSRDQASGNTGELFF.

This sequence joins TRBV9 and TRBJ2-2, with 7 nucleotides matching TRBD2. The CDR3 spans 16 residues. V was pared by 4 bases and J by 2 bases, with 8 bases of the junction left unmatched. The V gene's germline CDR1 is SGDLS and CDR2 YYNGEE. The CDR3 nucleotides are TGTGCCAGCAGCCCGGCTAGCGGCTACAACACCGGGGAGCTGTTTTTT. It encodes CASSPASGYNTGELFF.